Following are 26 T cell receptor beta chains from one sample sequenced in a study of blood T cell repertoires in COVID-19. Sequenced by immunoSEQ multiplex PCR; TCRdb stores in-frame clones only, minus some. This table has approximately 170,000 clones, approximately 80% appearing once. Input material: PBMCs or T cells enriched from blood (not recorded which). The source is a woman aged 50 to 60 who had recovered from COVID-19.

The chain links TRBV27 to TRBJ2-1, with 10 bases identical to TRBD2. The J segment lost 4 bases and the V segment lost 2 bases, leaving 8 bases of the junction unmatched. The CDR3 is made up of 17 amino acids. Germline V lookup: CDR1 MNHEY, CDR2 SMNVEV (reference sequence). The CDR3 region is CASSLEAGGPGYNEQFF. In nucleotides, the CDR3 is TGTGCCAGCAGTTTAGAAGCGGGAGGGCCGGGATACAATGAGCAGTTCTTC.

Concerning this clone itself: At one boundary the junction diverges from the germline segment, which might be a read error. Other DNA variants within this sample encode the same CDR3. The chain uses TRBV9 and TRBJ2-2; D perhaps matches TRBD1 (6 bases). The CDR3 is 13 amino acids. CDR1 is SGDLS and CDR2 is YYNGEE in the germline V gene. The CDR3 sequence is CASSVPGAGELFF. Here the CDR3 DNA reads TGTGCTAGCAGCGTTCCAGGGGCCGGGGAGCTGTTTTTT.

The chain couples TRBV9 to TRBJ2-3, with TRBD1 matching over 9 bases. The CDR3 is made up of 23 amino acids. From germline, CDR1 is SGDLS and CDR2 YYNGEE. V lost 1 base to trimming and J lost 4 bases; unmatched junction nucleotides: 28. The CDR3 nucleotides are TGTGCCAGCAGCGTAAGCCTGAGGACCGGGACAGGGAGATCATTCGTTCTTTCAGATACGCAGTATTTT. Translating gives CASSVSLRTGTGRSFVLSDTQYF.

This chain links TRBV5-5 with TRBJ1-1; D is undetermined. Germline CDR1 SGHKS, CDR2 YYEKEE (reference sequence). This CDR3 has 12 residues. The V gene lost 0 bases and the J gene lost 7 bases, with 7 bases spanning the gap. The CDR3 sequence: CASSLAEYEAFF. In DNA, the CDR3 is TGTGCCAGCAGCTTGGCGGAGTATGAAGCTTTCTTT.

This clone was counted a few times. This chain connects TRBV27 to TRBJ2-2; 9 nucleotides align to TRBD2. This CDR3 comprises 16 residues. CDR1 and CDR2 from the germline V gene are MNHEY and SMNVEV (reference sequence). The ends lost 7 bases at V and 8 bases at J; junction bases unmatched: 14. The CDR3 loop reads CASTQWGSGSSGELFF. DNA for the CDR3: TGTGCCAGCACCCAGTGGGGTAGCGGGAGTTCAGGGGAGCTGTTTTTT.

In its sample, this clone was seen a few times. The chain employs TRBV4-2 and TRBJ2-7, with 11 nucleotides matching TRBD1. Germline V gives CDR1 LGHNA, CDR2 YNFKEQ. The V gene end was trimmed by 4 bases and the J gene end by 2 bases; junction bases not matched to a gene: 13. CDR3 length: 18 amino acids. The CDR3 loop is CASSRNPLGQGAAYEQYF. The CDR3 coding sequence is TGTGCCAGCAGCCGAAATCCACTCGGACAGGGGGCTGCCTACGAGCAGTACTTC.

This chain uses TRBV6-2 or TRBV6-3 with TRBJ2-2; perhaps TRBD2 as D (5 bases). Germline V CDR1 and CDR2: MNHEY, SVGEGT. The CDR3 runs 15 residues. V was clipped by 5 bases and J by 4 bases, with 14 bases between them. The CDR3 DNA follows: TGTGCCAGCAGTGAGCCAGCGGCCCGCACCGGGGAGCTGTTTTTT. This translates into CASSEPAARTGELFF.

The chain employs TRBV6-5 and TRBJ2-6, with 7 bases matching TRBD1. CDR1 is MNHEY, CDR2 SVGAGI, per germline. J lost 4 bases, V lost 6 bases, and 6 bases had no gene match. This CDR3 region has 15 residues. The CDR3 DNA follows: TGTGCCAGCAGATTGACAGGGTCAGGGGCCAACGTCCTGACTTTC. It is translated as CASRLTGSGANVLTF.

The rearrangement joins TRBV18 to TRBJ1-3; no definite D call. The CDR3 is 18 amino acids. The V gene lost 3 bases and the J gene lost 0 bases, with 18 bases spanning the gap. Per germline, CDR1 KGHSH and CDR2 LQKENI. CDR3 loop: CASSPLHSNDRSGNTIYF. The CDR3, as DNA: TGTGCCAGCTCACCGTTACACAGCAACGACCGCTCTGGAAACACCATATATTTT. The whole variable domain, filled in from reference TRBV18 and TRBJ1-3, reads NAGVMQNPRHLVRRRGQEARLRCSPMKGHSHVYWYRQLPEEGLKFMVYLQKENIIDESGMPKERFSAEFPKEGPSILRIQQVVRGDSAAYFCASSPLHSNDRSGNTIYFGEGSWLTVV.

The chain uses TRBV7-2 and TRBJ2-7; a weak D match, TRBD2 (6 bases). This CDR3 has 15 amino acids. Germline CDR1 and CDR2: SGHTA and FQGNSA. Between the trimmed V and J ends, which lost 0 bases and 1 base, there was a span of 10 bases. This chain's CDR3 is CASSLAPSVSYEQYF. The CDR3 DNA reads as TGTGCCAGCAGCTTAGCCCCTAGCGTGTCCTACGAGCAGTACTTC.

The V call is TRBV20-1, the J call TRBJ2-7, with 8 bases fitting TRBD2. There are 11 residues in the CDR3. Germline trimming cut 5 bases from V and 6 bases from J; bases unmatched to any gene: 3. Germline CDR1 DFQATT, CDR2 SNEGSKA (reference sequence). CDR3 in amino acids: CSAAGGIEQYF. DNA for the CDR3: TGCAGTGCTGCGGGAGGCATCGAGCAGTACTTC.

The chain employs TRBV5-8 and TRBJ2-2; D gene uncertain. The CDR3 runs to 15 residues. Trimming removed 4 bases from V and 4 bases from J, with 14 bases in between. Per germline, CDR1 SGHTS and CDR2 YDEGEE. CDR3 DNA: TGTGCCAGCAGCCAAACCCCCGGTTCCACCGGGGAGCTGTTTTTT. It specifies CASSQTPGSTGELFF.

The rearrangement links TRBV6-5 to TRBJ2-7, with 11 positions matching TRBD1. The germline gives CDR1 MNHEY, CDR2 SVGAGI. V gave up 0 bases and J gave up 3 bases; unmatched junction bases: 4. The CDR3 loop spans 16 amino acids. DNA of the CDR3: TGTGCCAGCAGTTACTCACGGGACAGGGGGATCTACGAGCAGTACTTC. Its translation is CASSYSRDRGIYEQYF.

This chain links TRBV6-5 with TRBJ2-7, with D perhaps matching TRBD2 (5 bases). There are 14 residues in the CDR3. From germline, CDR1 is MNHEY and CDR2 SVGAGI. Deletions cut 4 bases from V and 3 bases from J, with 13 bases between. The chain's CDR3 is CASSFRDGGYEQYF. The CDR3 bases are TGTGCCAGCAGTTTCCGGGATGGAGGCTACGAGCAGTACTTC.

This clone appeared a few times. The genes are TRBV20-1 and TRBJ1-1; possibly TRBD1 for D (5 bases). V gave up 4 bases and J gave up 10 bases, with 13 bases separating them. The length of the CDR3 is 11 residues. In germline, CDR1 is DFQATT, CDR2 SNEGSKA (reference sequence). CDR3 coding DNA: TGCAGTGCTATCTTCGCAGGGATAGCTTTCTTT. It codes for CSAIFAGIAFF.

The count of this clone is one. The V gene is TRBV7-2, the J gene TRBJ2-7, with 11 bases lining up with TRBD1. With V trimmed by 5 bases and J by 7 bases, 10 bases remained unmatched. The CDR3 is made up of 15 amino acids. Germline loops: CDR1 SGHTA, CDR2 FQGNSA. CDR3 in amino acids: CASSTPGTGGGEQYF. Here the CDR3 DNA reads TGTGCCAGCAGCACCCCCGGGACAGGGGGAGGTGAGCAGTACTTC.

This clone has just a few counts. The chain joins TRBV5-8 to TRBJ1-5, with D possibly being TRBD1 (5 bases). CDR1 is SGHTS, CDR2 YDEGEE, per germline. The length of the CDR3 is 13 residues. V was trimmed by 0 bases and J by 7 bases, leaving 8 bases between them. The CDR3 spells CASSLGREQPQHF. The CDR3 nucleotides are TGTGCCAGCAGCTTGGGCAGGGAACAGCCCCAGCATTTT.

The gene calls are TRBV28 and TRBJ2-4, with D possibly matching TRBD2 (5 bases). V was clipped by 3 bases and J by 2 bases, with 14 bases between them. Per the germline V gene, CDR1 is MDHEN and CDR2 is SYDVKM. This CDR3 region has 16 residues. CDR3 region: CASSFNEGRTKNIQYF. CDR3 DNA: TGTGCCAGCAGTTTCAATGAGGGTCGGACCAAAAACATTCAGTACTTC. Full variable domain (missing parts from reference TRBV28 and TRBJ2-4): DVKVTQSSRYLVKRTGEKVFLECVQDMDHENMFWYRQDPGLGLRLIYFSYDVKMKEKGDIPEGYSVSREKKERFSLILESASTNQTSMYLCASSFNEGRTKNIQYFGAGTRLSVL.

The chain employs TRBV2 and TRBJ2-7; D is perhaps TRBD2 (5 bases). Trimming shortened V by 5 bases and J by 3 bases, and 11 bases separated the two germline ends. The CDR3 extends over 13 amino acids. The germline V gene has CDR1 SNHLY and CDR2 FYNNEI. The CDR3 DNA sequence: TGTGCCAGCAGTCTACGAGGGTACTACGAGCAGTACTTC. It encodes CASSLRGYYEQYF.

The rearrangement links TRBV5-5 to TRBJ2-7, with D tentatively TRBD1 (6 bases). Germline loops: CDR1 SGHKS, CDR2 YYEKEE (reference sequence). The CDR3 extends over 16 amino acids. V was cut by 2 bases and J by 2 bases, with 17 bases left in between. The CDR3 reads CASSLSRATGTYEQYF. The CDR3 coding sequence is TGTGCCAGCAGCTTATCGAGGGCCACAGGGACCTACGAGCAGTACTTC.

The chain recombines TRBV5-4 with TRBJ2-1; 9 bases map to TRBD2. The CDR3 is 17 residues long. After removal of 5 bases from V and 5 bases from J, the junction contained 14 bases not matched to a gene. The germline gives CDR1 SGHNT, CDR2 YYREEE (reference sequence). CDR3 in DNA: TGTGCCAGCAGGGTCGGCGGGAGGGCCTTTATCCACAATGAGCAGTTCTTC. As protein: CASRVGGRAFIHNEQFF.

The rearrangement uses TRBV5-8 and TRBJ1-5; 7 positions agree with TRBD1. The CDR3 is made up of 15 amino acids. Trimming removed 4 bases from V and 6 bases from J; junction bases left unmatched: 10. The germline CDR1 and CDR2 sequences are SGHTS and YDEGEE. The chain's CDR3 is CASSLGTAFSQPQHF. The CDR3 region has the DNA TGTGCCAGCAGCCTGGGGACAGCTTTCTCTCAGCCCCAGCATTTT.

This chain joins TRBV18 and TRBJ2-7, with a weak D call TRBD1 (5 bases). Germline V gene data show CDR1 as KGHSH and CDR2 as LQKENI. The V end lost 2 bases, the J end lost 2 bases, and 13 bases lay between the germline ends. The CDR3 length is 15 residues. As DNA, the CDR3 is TGTGCCAGCTCACCATTGCCGGACACCACCTACGAGCAGTACTTC. This codes for CASSPLPDTTYEQYF.

The rearrangement links TRBV7-2 to TRBJ2-1; 9 nucleotides line up with TRBD2. The germline V gene encodes CDR1 SGHTA and CDR2 FQGNSA. Trimming removed 5 bases from V and 8 bases from J; junction bases left unmatched: 10. The CDR3 totals 15 residues. CDR3 in DNA: TGTGCCAGCAGCACCACACTAGCGGGTAAAGATGAGCAGTTCTTC. The encoded protein is CASSTTLAGKDEQFF.

The chain couples TRBV2 to TRBJ2-4, with a weak D call TRBD1 (5 bases). This CDR3 spans 12 amino acids. Germline V CDR1 and CDR2: SNHLY, FYNNEI. V lost 4 bases and J 7 bases, leaving 8 bases between the germline ends. CDR3 sequence (DNA): TGTGCCAGCAGTGTAGGGGCGAACATTCAGTACTTC. This codes for CASSVGANIQYF. Filled out from reference TRBV2 and TRBJ2-4, the complete variable domain reads EPEVTQTPSHQVTQMGQEVILRCVPISNHLYFYWYRQILGQKVEFLVSFYNNEISEKSEIFDDQFSVERPDGSNFTLKIRSTKLEDSAMYFCASSVGANIQYFGAGTRLSVL.

This chain joins TRBV4-2 and TRBJ1-1, with TRBD1 matching over 9 bases. V gave up 2 bases and J gave up 5 bases; unmatched junction bases: 9. CDR3 size: 16 residues. Germline V lookup: CDR1 LGHNA, CDR2 YNFKEQ. CDR3 sequence: CASSQTPGTGRTEAFF. The CDR3 nucleotides read TGTGCCAGCAGCCAAACCCCCGGGACAGGGAGGACTGAAGCTTTCTTT.